The clone carrying this TCR beta chain was counted a few times. The sample carries other DNA sequences with the same CDR3. Those who participated ranged in age from roughly 18 to 90 years and resided in about two dozen US areas. Cohorts were assigned according to the clinical history that participants reported. The data were obtained in a study of blood T cell repertoires in COVID-19. Study-level background: Some COVID-19 samples were acute and others convalescent; all came from the United States, Italy and Spain. PBMCs, B-cell-depleted T cells, or T cells provided the cDNA or gDNA that made up the material.

The CDR3 is 17 residues long. Germline V CDR1 and CDR2: LGHNA, YSLEER. V gave up 0 bases and J gave up 0 bases; unmatched junction bases: 5. Sequenced by immunoSEQ multiplex PCR; TCRdb stores in-frame clones only, minus some. The sample includes around 250,000 clones, approximately 85% seen only once; the top ten take over 7.5%. The receptor comes from a woman between 45 and 65 years old with acute COVID-19. This chain uses TRBV4-3 with TRBJ2-1, with 7 bases identical to TRBD2. What was sequenced was PBMCs or T cells enriched from blood (not recorded which). The CDR3 loop reads CASSQDPPSGSYNEQFF. In nucleotides, the CDR3 is TGCGCCAGCAGCCAAGATCCCCCTAGCGGCTCCTACAATGAGCAGTTCTTC.